The next 20 T cell receptor beta chains were all read from a single sample in a study of cytomegalovirus exposure and HLA in healthy donors. Primers included in the PCR were 60 Vbeta and 13 Jbeta primers. Profiled with immunoSEQ multiplex PCR; TCRdb holds only in-frame clones, not every one. The table lists 200,000 to 300,000 clones, roughly 73% of them singletons. Specimen: PBMCs. The receptors were gathered from a boy aged 5 to 17 in good health and CMV-seronegative.

V usage is TRBV7-9 and J usage is TRBJ2-5; the match to TRBD2 covers 9 bases. Germline CDR1 reads SEHNR; CDR2 reads FQNEAQ (reference sequence). The CDR3 extends over 19 amino acids. The J segment lost 4 bases and the V segment lost 4 bases, leaving 19 bases of the junction unmatched. DNA of the CDR3: TGTGCCAGCAGCTGGCCTCTCTCTAGCGGGGTGGGTAGGCGAGAGACCCAGTACTTC. Encoded protein: CASSWPLSSGVGRRETQYF.

The chain uses TRBV5-1 and TRBJ2-7; 10 nucleotides agree with TRBD1. Germline V lookup: CDR1 SGHRS, CDR2 YFSETQ. This CDR3 is built from 15 residues. Germline trimming cut 0 bases from V and 2 bases from J; bases unmatched to any gene: 2. CDR3: CASSLGGTGAYEQYF. CDR3 sequence (DNA): TGCGCCAGCAGCTTGGGGGGGACAGGGGCCTACGAGCAGTACTTC.

This clone was picked up a small number of times. The rearrangement links TRBV11-3 to TRBJ2-5; D might be TRBD2 (5 bases). Germline CDR1 SGHNT, CDR2 YENEEA. V lost 5 bases to trimming and J lost 3 bases, with 16 bases between them. CDR3 length: 15 residues. The CDR3 DNA reads TGTGCCAGCAGCCCGTGGACTGTGGAAGAAGAGACCCAGTACTTC. It is translated as CASSPWTVEEETQYF.

The genes are TRBV29-1 and TRBJ1-3; D remains ambiguous. V dropped 4 bases and J dropped 8 bases, with 18 bases sitting between them. CDR3 length: 14 amino acids. The germline V gene has CDR1 SQVTM and CDR2 ANQGSEA. The CDR3 DNA reads TGCAGCGTTGTTGAGGCATCCTACGGAGACACCATATATTTT. Its protein product is CSVVEASYGDTIYF.

V usage is TRBV7-8 and J usage is TRBJ2-7; D might be TRBD1 (5 bases). The V end lost 6 bases, the J end lost 7 bases, and 16 bases lay between the germline ends. The germline CDR1 and CDR2 sequences are SGHVS and FQNEAQ. This CDR3 has 13 amino acids. As DNA, the CDR3 is TGTGCCAGCAGATCAGGGTCGTCTCGGGAGCAGTACTTC. Translating it yields CASRSGSSREQYF.

The chain combines TRBV5-4 with TRBJ1-2, with 7 bases that match TRBD1. J was trimmed by 2 bases and V by 4 bases; bases with no gene match: 5. The CDR3 length is 14 residues. Germline V gene lookup returns CDR1 SGHNT and CDR2 YYREEE (reference sequence). The CDR3 sequence: CASSPQTGNYGYTF. CDR3 DNA: TGTGCCAGCAGCCCACAGACAGGGAACTATGGCTACACCTTC.

The J gene is TRBJ2-7, the V gene TRBV2, with D perhaps matching TRBD2 (5 bases). Germline-derived CDR1 and CDR2 are SNHLY and FYNNEI. This CDR3 spans 14 amino acids. V lost 0 bases and J lost 7, with 13 bases in between. This CDR3 reads CASSEALLTKEQYF. As DNA, the CDR3 is TGTGCCAGCAGTGAAGCGCTTCTGACTAAAGAGCAGTACTTC.

This clone was seen only a few times. The chain employs TRBV18 and TRBJ1-1, with D possibly matching TRBD1 (6 bases). Trimming took 1 base from V and 5 from J, leaving 17 bases between them. This CDR3 spans 16 amino acids. Looked up from germline, CDR1 is KGHSH and CDR2 is LQKENI. CDR3 DNA: TGTGCCAGCTCACCACATCCACCAGGGGAGGGAACTGAAGCTTTCTTT. Protein product: CASSPHPPGEGTEAFF. Full variable domain (rest looked up from reference TRBV18 and TRBJ1-1): NAGVMQNPRHLVRRRGQEARLRCSPMKGHSHVYWYRQLPEEGLKFMVYLQKENIIDESGMPKERFSAEFPKEGPSILRIQQVVRGDSAAYFCASSPHPPGEGTEAFFGQGTRLTVV.

As concerns this clone: The junction differs from germline at one of its ends, possibly a read error. The chain joins TRBV27 to TRBJ1-1; D remains unclear. The CDR3 has 13 amino acids. CDR1 and CDR2 (germline): MNHEY, SMNVEV (reference sequence). The CDR3 sequence: CPSSLFRGTEAFF. DNA of the CDR3: TGTCCCAGCAGTTTATTCAGAGGCACTGAAGCTTTCTTT.

A note on this clone: Compared with germline, one end of the junction differs, possibly owing to a read error. This chain links TRBV4-1 with TRBJ1-5; 7 bases fit TRBD1. Germline V gene data show CDR1 as MGHRA and CDR2 as YSYEKL. CDR3 size: 19 residues. The CDR3 reads CTSSQVLGAPTGIRQPQHF. Here the CDR3 DNA reads TGCACCAGCAGCCAAGTACTAGGGGCCCCGACAGGGATTAGGCAGCCCCAGCATTTT.

In its sample, this clone was seen a few times. For the CDR3, the DNA is TGTGCCAGCACCAAGGGGTACTCCCGGGATACGCAGTATTTT. Its protein product is CASTKGYSRDTQYF. The V and J genes are TRBV6-5 and TRBJ2-3, with TRBD1 as a possible D gene (5 bases). Germline CDR1 and CDR2: MNHEY and SVGAGI. This CDR3 contains 14 residues. V lost 7 bases and J lost 6, with 17 bases in between.

The chain recombines TRBV19 with TRBJ2-1; 8 positions agree with TRBD2. There are 16 residues in the CDR3. V shed 5 bases and J 9 bases; nucleotides not matched to a gene: 15. Germline-derived CDR1 and CDR2 are LNHDA and SQIVND (reference sequence). The CDR3 spells CASSYREGRLRGEQFF. CDR3 DNA sequence: TGTGCCAGTAGTTATCGGGAGGGTCGTCTTCGCGGTGAGCAGTTCTTC.

This chain uses TRBV5-5 with TRBJ1-5, with TRBD1 identical over 7 bases. Germline-derived CDR1 and CDR2 are SGHKS and YYEKEE (reference sequence). Trimming took 0 bases from V and 0 from J; bases not matched to a gene: 6. The CDR3 totals 17 residues. CDR3 protein: CASSLARTGDSNQPQHF. CDR3 DNA sequence: TGTGCCAGCAGCTTGGCCCGGACAGGCGATAGCAATCAGCCCCAGCATTTT. The whole variable domain, filled in from reference TRBV5-5 and TRBJ1-5, reads DAGVTQSPTHLIKTRGQQVTLRCSPISGHKSVSWYQQVLGQGPQFIFQYYEKEERGRGNFPDRFSARQFPNYSSELNVNALLLGDSALYLCASSLARTGDSNQPQHFGDGTRLSIL.

This chain joins TRBV27 and TRBJ2-7, with 11 bases fitting TRBD2. Germline V gene lookup returns CDR1 MNHEY and CDR2 SMNVEV (reference sequence). CDR3 size: 15 residues. V shed 5 bases, J shed 6 bases, and the junction held 9 bases outside the gene matches. CDR3 region: CASSLRLAGSPEQYF. CDR3 bases: TGTGCCAGCAGTCTCCGACTAGCGGGATCGCCCGAGCAGTACTTC.

The chain recombines TRBV30 with TRBJ1-5, with D maybe TRBD1 (6 bases). The CDR3 has 13 residues. Germline CDR1 reads GTSNPN; CDR2 reads SVGIG (reference sequence). Trimming removed 3 bases from V and 9 bases from J, with 15 bases in between. The CDR3 bases are TGTGCCTGGAGCAGGGGCGGTAATTGGCCCCAGCATTTT. Its translation: CAWSRGGNWPQHF.

This chain joins TRBV7-9 and TRBJ1-2, with D possibly TRBD1 on 5 matching bases. CDR3 size: 14 residues. The germline V gene encodes CDR1 SEHNR and CDR2 FQNEAQ (reference sequence). Between the trimmed V and J ends, which lost 2 bases and 4 bases, there was a span of 11 bases. CDR3 loop: CASSLSSQGYGYTF. The CDR3 DNA sequence: TGTGCCAGCAGCTTAAGCAGCCAGGGCTATGGCTACACCTTC.

The V gene is TRBV5-6, the J gene TRBJ2-1, with D unclear. Germline V gene sequence: CDR1 SGHDT, CDR2 YYEEEE. V lost 1 base to trimming and J lost 7 bases, with 6 bases between them. The CDR3 is 12 amino acids. CDR3 bases: TGTGCCAGCAGCTTGTACGAGAATGAGCAGTTCTTC. Translation gives CASSLYENEQFF.

The chain is built from TRBV5-4 and TRBJ1-4, with TRBD1 as a possible D gene (5 bases). This CDR3 contains 14 residues. Germline CDR1 is SGHNT and CDR2 is YYREEE (reference sequence). V was pared by 4 bases and J by 3 bases, with 10 bases between. The chain's CDR3 is CASSPGKANEKLFF. DNA for the CDR3: TGTGCCAGCAGCCCAGGGAAGGCTAATGAAAAACTGTTTTTT.

The DNA of the CDR3 is TGTGCCAGCAGCGTGTACAGGGGAGAGTACAATGAGCAGTTCTTC. Protein product: CASSVYRGEYNEQFF. The chain joins TRBV2 to TRBJ2-1; TRBD1 matches at 7 bases. CDR1 and CDR2 (germline): SNHLY, FYNNEI. V gave up 6 bases and J gave up 4 bases; unmatched junction bases: 9. This CDR3 contains 15 residues.

The genes are TRBV18 and TRBJ2-1; D might be TRBD2 (7 bases). The V gene lost 5 bases and the J gene lost 8 bases, with 13 bases spanning the gap. Germline CDR1 reads KGHSH; CDR2 reads LQKENI. The CDR3 spans 13 residues. The CDR3 nucleotides are TGTGCCAGCTCATCGAGGGGGAGGGATGAGCAGTTCTTC. This codes for CASSSRGRDEQFF.